The next 18 T cell receptor beta chains were all read from a single sample in a study of glioma-infiltrating T cells after dendritic cell vaccination. Sequenced by immunoSEQ multiplex PCR; TCRdb stores in-frame clones only, minus some. The profile shows approximately 100,000 clones, about four fifths of them singletons. Sample: blood, taken before dendritic cell vaccination. The source is a human donor with glioblastoma.

The chain links TRBV4-3 to TRBJ1-2; 9 bases agree with TRBD1. This CDR3 spans 15 amino acids. Trimming removed 1 base from V and 7 bases from J; junction bases left unmatched: 7. Germline CDR1 LGHNA, CDR2 YSLEER. The CDR3 spells CASSQGTGDSGGYTF. CDR3 DNA sequence: TGCGCCAGCAGCCAAGGGACAGGGGATAGTGGTGGCTACACCTTC.

This clone was seen only a few times. The CDR3 DNA follows: TGCGCCAGCAGCCCGCGGACAGGGGGCCAAGAGACCCAGTACTTC. Protein product: CASSPRTGGQETQYF. The rearrangement links TRBV5-1 to TRBJ2-5; TRBD1 matches 10 bases. This CDR3 has 15 amino acids. J lost 1 base, V lost 4 bases, and 4 bases had no gene match. In germline, CDR1 is SGHRS, CDR2 YFSETQ.

The chain uses TRBV19 and TRBJ2-1; 7 bases map to TRBD2. The trim removed 0 bases at V and 2 bases at J, leaving 1 base unmatched. Germline V gene data show CDR1 as LNHDA and CDR2 as SQIVND (reference sequence). The CDR3 loop spans 15 amino acids. This chain's CDR3 is CASSIEGTTYNEQFF. Written as DNA, the CDR3 is TGTGCCAGTAGTATAGAGGGGACTACCTACAATGAGCAGTTCTTC. Filled out from reference TRBV19 and TRBJ2-1, the complete variable domain reads DGGITQSPKYLFRKEGQNVTLSCEQNLNHDAMYWYRQDPGQGLRLIYYSQIVNDFQKGDIAEGYSVSREKKESFPLTVTSAQKNPTAFYLCASSIEGTTYNEQFFGPGTRLTVL.

This chain uses TRBV30 with TRBJ1-2, with no clear D. Looked up from germline, CDR1 is GTSNPN and CDR2 is SVGIG (reference sequence). The CDR3 totals 14 residues. Deletions cut 4 bases from V and 4 bases from J, with 16 bases between. The chain's CDR3 is CAWTGVLYGYGYTF. The CDR3 DNA sequence: TGTGCCTGGACGGGTGTCCTGTACGGCTATGGCTACACCTTC.

This clone appeared a few times. This chain joins TRBV10-1 and TRBJ2-7; 7 nucleotides agree with TRBD1. Germline V gene lookup returns CDR1 WNHNN and CDR2 SYGVQD (reference sequence). Trimming took 3 bases from V and 9 from J; bases not matched to a gene: 5. The CDR3 sequence is 12 residues long. The CDR3 region has the DNA TGCGCCAGCAGTGACCGACAGGGAGCGCAGTACTTC. Protein sequence: CASSDRQGAQYF.

This chain links TRBV4-1 with TRBJ2-5; D remains unclear. The J call may be incorrect, as the DNA end agrees better with TRBJ2-7. CDR1 MGHRA and CDR2 YSYEKL come from the germline V gene. CDR3 length: 14 amino acids. The CDR3 reads CASSQVRSDYEQYF. CDR3 sequence (DNA): TGCGCCAGCAGCCAAGTCCGGTCTGACTACGAGCAGTACTTC.

The rearrangement joins TRBV5-1 to TRBJ2-3; D is unclear. V was trimmed by 4 bases and J by 9 bases, leaving 18 bases between them. The V gene's germline CDR1 is SGHRS and CDR2 YFSETQ. CDR3 length: 14 residues. CDR3 DNA sequence: TGCGCCAGCAGCCCGGCTCACGGCTGGGCAACGCAGTATTTT. This codes for CASSPAHGWATQYF.

The chain has TRBV5-1 and TRBJ2-5; D possibly corresponds to TRBD1 (5 bases). Germline values: CDR1 SGHRS, CDR2 YFSETQ. V shed 4 bases and J shed 3 bases, with 10 bases lying between them. The CDR3 runs 13 residues. This CDR3 is CASSTRQKETQYF. CDR3 in DNA: TGCGCCAGCAGCACCCGACAGAAAGAGACCCAGTACTTC.

V is TRBV25-1 and J is TRBJ1-1, with 11 bases lining up with TRBD1. Germline V gene lookup returns CDR1 MGHDK and CDR2 SYGVNS. This CDR3 contains 16 residues. V lost 6 bases and J lost 5; bases outside the gene matches: 11. Written as DNA, the CDR3 is TGTGCCAGCAGACTACAATCCGGGACAGGGGGAACTGAAGCTTTCTTT. Translation gives CASRLQSGTGGTEAFF. The full variable domain, its missing parts supplied by reference TRBV25-1 and TRBJ1-1, is EADIYQTPRYLVIGTGKKITLECSQTMGHDKMYWYQQDPGMELHLIHYSYGVNSTEKGDLSSESTVSRIRTEHFPLTLESARPSHTSQYLCASRLQSGTGGTEAFFGQGTRLTVV.

The chain combines TRBV4-2 with TRBJ2-7, with 9 bases fitting TRBD1. The ends lost 0 bases at V and 3 bases at J; junction bases unmatched: 9. Per germline, CDR1 LGHNA and CDR2 YNFKEQ. The CDR3 length is 17 residues. In DNA, the CDR3 is TGTGCCAGCAGCCAAGATGATCCTATGACAGGGGGCTACGAGCAGTACTTC. Translation: CASSQDDPMTGGYEQYF.

The chain is built from TRBV6-5 and TRBJ1-1, with D unresolved. CDR3 length: 14 residues. Trimming took off 8 bases at V and 4 bases at J, with 17 bases between the two ends. The germline V gene encodes CDR1 MNHEY and CDR2 SVGAGI. CDR3: CASRPLGLGTEAFF. As DNA, the CDR3 is TGTGCCAGCCGCCCGCTGGGCTTAGGCACTGAAGCTTTCTTT.

J is TRBJ2-1 and V is TRBV19; 9 bases map to TRBD1. The CDR3 extends over 15 amino acids. V was clipped by 3 bases and J by 8 bases; unmatched bases: 8. Per the germline V gene, CDR1 is LNHDA and CDR2 is SQIVND (reference sequence). CDR3 sequence: CASSIQQGAVDEQFF. DNA for the CDR3: TGTGCCAGTAGTATTCAACAGGGGGCAGTCGATGAGCAGTTCTTC.

This clone occurred once. The chain uses TRBV18 and TRBJ1-4, with a weak D call TRBD1 (6 bases). Deletions cut 4 bases from V and 5 bases from J, with 8 bases between. This CDR3 contains 13 residues. Germline V CDR1 and CDR2: KGHSH, LQKENI. CDR3: CASSQDSNEKLFF. The CDR3 DNA reads TGTGCCAGCTCACAGGACAGCAATGAAAAACTGTTTTTT.

This sequence joins TRBV12-5 and TRBJ2-1; TRBD2 aligns across 14 bases. The junction had 4 bases not matched to a gene; V was cut back by 3 bases and J by 0 bases. The germline gives CDR1 LGHNT, CDR2 FRNRAP. The CDR3 length is 18 residues. CDR3 coding DNA: TGTGCTAGTGGTTTCGGGACTAGCGGGGGAAGCTCCTACAATGAGCAGTTCTTC. Amino acid sequence: CASGFGTSGGSSYNEQFF.

The chain is built from TRBV7-6 and TRBJ1-1; tentative D call: TRBD1 (5 bases). The CDR3 spans 13 residues. V was clipped by 3 bases and J by 6 bases, with 11 bases between them. Looked up from germline, CDR1 is SGHVS and CDR2 is FNYEAQ. The DNA of the CDR3 is TGTGCCAGCAGCTTCGACGGGGGGGCTGAAGCTTTCTTT. Protein sequence: CASSFDGGAEAFF.

V gene TRBV30 combines with J gene TRBJ2-3, with a weak D call TRBD2 (6 bases). Trimming took off 2 bases at V and 5 bases at J, with 20 bases between the two ends. Germline CDR1 and CDR2: GTSNPN and SVGIG (reference sequence). The CDR3 extends over 16 amino acids. CDR3 nucleotide sequence: TGTGCCTGGAGTCCTGGGACTTTAAAAAGGGTAGATACGCAGTATTTT. Its protein is CAWSPGTLKRVDTQYF.

J is TRBJ2-4 and V is TRBV4-1; TRBD2 is a possible D gene (6 bases). This CDR3 contains 14 residues. Looked up from germline, CDR1 is MGHRA and CDR2 is YSYEKL. The germline V and J ends were trimmed by 4 bases and 1 base, with 8 bases remaining between them. This CDR3 is CASSRGAAKNIQYF. The CDR3 DNA follows: TGCGCCAGCAGCCGCGGGGCTGCCAAAAACATTCAGTACTTC.

V gene TRBV7-9 combines with J gene TRBJ2-1, with 11 bases that match TRBD1. Germline CDR1 is SEHNR and CDR2 is FQNEAQ (reference sequence). CDR3 length equals 16 residues. Unmatched junction bases numbered 6, after V lost 6 bases and J lost 2 bases. This CDR3 is CASSLGQGDPYNEQFF. Here the CDR3 DNA reads TGTGCCAGCAGTTTGGGACAGGGGGATCCCTACAATGAGCAGTTCTTC.